This TCR beta chain was captured by sequencing in a study of radiation and T cells in renal cell carcinoma. Looking at the study overall: Nephrectomy followed 15 Gy stereotactic body radiation by 4 weeks.

Time point given: blood 2 weeks post-SBRT. As to treatment: 15 Gy SBRT to primary tumor, nephrectomy 4 weeks later. After SBRT, blood was collected at 2 and 4 weeks, plus baseline. This renal cell carcinoma was of the clear cell type. TCRdb keeps only in-frame clones here, not all; method: immunoSEQ multiplex PCR. The repertoire has 100,000 to 150,000 clones, 81% of them found once; the top ten carry 4.5% to 7%. With 4 bases clipped from V and 9 bases from J, the junction kept 4 bases outside the gene matches. Germline CDR1 reads SGHRS; CDR2 reads YFSETQ. The CDR3 is 13 residues long. This clone was counted only a few times.

This TCR was recovered from a man between 45 and 60 years old with renal cell carcinoma. The V gene is TRBV5-1, the J gene TRBJ1-6; TRBD1 aligns across 7 bases. This sample comprised blood, obtained from a patient whose treatment included radiotherapy and nephrectomy. CDR3: CASSTGVASPLHF. The CDR3 DNA follows: TGCGCCAGCAGCACAGGGGTGGCTTCACCCCTCCACTTT.